The present T cell receptor beta chain was sequenced within a study of blood T cell repertoires in COVID-19. V lost 1 base to trimming and J lost 1 base, with 12 bases between them. CDR3 length equals 16 residues. Germline assignment: CDR1 KGHSH and CDR2 LQKENI. The table came from immunoSEQ multiplex PCR; TCRdb's copy has only in-frame clones and leaves some out. The data show 130,000 to 150,000 clones, approximately 80% seen once. The sequence came from a man aged 50-60 years who had recovered from COVID-19. The V and J genes are TRBV18 and TRBJ2-3; D uncertain. The material sequenced was PBMCs or T cells enriched from blood (not recorded which). The CDR3 nucleotides read TGTGCCAGCTCACCACTTTCCGGTATCCGCACAGATACGCAGTATTTT. Translated, it gives CASSPLSGIRTDTQYF. The full variable domain, rest sourced from reference TRBV18 and TRBJ2-3, is NAGVMQNPRHLVRRRGQEARLRCSPMKGHSHVYWYRQLPEEGLKFMVYLQKENIIDESGMPKERFSAEFPKEGPSILRIQQVVRGDSAAYFCASSPLSGIRTDTQYFGPGTRLTVL.